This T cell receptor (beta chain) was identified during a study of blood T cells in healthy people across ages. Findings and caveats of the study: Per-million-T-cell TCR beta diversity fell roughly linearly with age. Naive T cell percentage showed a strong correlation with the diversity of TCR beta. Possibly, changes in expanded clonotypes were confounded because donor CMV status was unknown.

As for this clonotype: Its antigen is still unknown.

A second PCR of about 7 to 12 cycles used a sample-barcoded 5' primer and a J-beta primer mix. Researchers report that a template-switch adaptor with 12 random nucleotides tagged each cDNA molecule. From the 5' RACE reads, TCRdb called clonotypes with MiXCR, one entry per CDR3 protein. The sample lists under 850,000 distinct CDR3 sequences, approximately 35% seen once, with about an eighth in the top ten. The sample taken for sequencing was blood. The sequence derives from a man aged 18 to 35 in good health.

In nucleotides, the CDR3 is TGTGCCAGCAGTACAGGGTCTGGCTACACCTTC. Protein product: CASSTGSGYTF. The rearrangement uses TRBV9 and TRBJ1-2; perhaps TRBD1 as D (6 bases). The CDR3 sequence is 11 residues long. V lost 5 bases and J lost 7, with 9 bases in between. Germline CDR1 is SGDLS and CDR2 is YYNGEE.